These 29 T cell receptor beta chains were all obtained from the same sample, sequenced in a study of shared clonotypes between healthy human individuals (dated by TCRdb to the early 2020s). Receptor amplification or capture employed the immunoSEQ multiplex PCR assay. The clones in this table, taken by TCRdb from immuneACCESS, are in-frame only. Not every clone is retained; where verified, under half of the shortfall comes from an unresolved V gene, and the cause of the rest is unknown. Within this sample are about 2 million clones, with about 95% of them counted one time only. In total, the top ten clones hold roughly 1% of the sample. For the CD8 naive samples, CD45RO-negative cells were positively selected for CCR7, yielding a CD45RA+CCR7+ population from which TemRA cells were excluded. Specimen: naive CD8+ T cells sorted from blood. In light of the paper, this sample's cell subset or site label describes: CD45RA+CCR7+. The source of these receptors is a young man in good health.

CDR3 nucleotide sequence: TGTGCCAGCAGCTTAGCGATACAGGGGCCCGTGGGGCAGCCCCAGCATTTT. Protein: CASSLAIQGPVGQPQHF. The chain combines TRBV7-2 with TRBJ1-5; 7 bases match TRBD1. CDR1 and CDR2 from the germline V gene are SGHTA and FQGNSA. V lost 0 bases, J lost 7 bases, and 12 bases stayed unmatched. This CDR3 is built from 17 residues.

The CDR3: CAWSTPRADSYEQYF. CDR3 bases: TGTGCCTGGAGTACCCCCCGAGCGGACTCCTACGAGCAGTACTTC. The genes are TRBV30 and TRBJ2-7; weak D call: TRBD2 (5 bases). Trimming stripped 2 bases from V and 0 bases from J, with 14 bases between. The germline CDR1 and CDR2 sequences are GTSNPN and SVGIG (reference sequence). The CDR3 loop spans 15 amino acids.

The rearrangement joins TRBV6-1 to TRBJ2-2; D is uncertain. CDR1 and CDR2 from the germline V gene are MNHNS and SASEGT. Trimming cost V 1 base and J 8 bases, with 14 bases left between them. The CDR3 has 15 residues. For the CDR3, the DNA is TGTGCCAGCAGTGAAGAGACCCCCTTAGGGGGGGAGCTGTTTTTT. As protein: CASSEETPLGGELFF.

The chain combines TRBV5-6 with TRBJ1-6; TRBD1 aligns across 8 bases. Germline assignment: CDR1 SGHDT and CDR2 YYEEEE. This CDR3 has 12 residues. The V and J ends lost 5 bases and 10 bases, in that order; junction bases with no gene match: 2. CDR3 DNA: TGTGCCAGCAGAACAGGGGGATCACCCCTCCACTTT. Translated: CASRTGGSPLHF.

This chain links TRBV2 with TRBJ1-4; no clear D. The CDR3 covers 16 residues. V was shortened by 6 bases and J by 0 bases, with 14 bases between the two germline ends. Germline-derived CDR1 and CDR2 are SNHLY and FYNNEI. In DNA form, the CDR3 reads TGTGCCAGCAGAATAGGTATCCTTACAACTAATGAAAAACTGTTTTTT. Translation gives CASRIGILTTNEKLFF. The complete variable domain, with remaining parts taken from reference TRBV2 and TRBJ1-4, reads EPEVTQTPSHQVTQMGQEVILRCVPISNHLYFYWYRQILGQKVEFLVSFYNNEISEKSEIFDDQFSVERPDGSNFTLKIRSTKLEDSAMYFCASRIGILTTNEKLFFGSGTQLSVL.

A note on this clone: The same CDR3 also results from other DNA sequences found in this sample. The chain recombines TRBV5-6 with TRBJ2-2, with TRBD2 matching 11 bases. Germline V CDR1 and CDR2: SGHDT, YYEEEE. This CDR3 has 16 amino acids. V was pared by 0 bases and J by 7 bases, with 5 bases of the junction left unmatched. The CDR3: CASSLGLAGGIGELFF. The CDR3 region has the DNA TGTGCCAGCAGCTTGGGGCTAGCGGGAGGAATCGGGGAGCTGTTTTTT.

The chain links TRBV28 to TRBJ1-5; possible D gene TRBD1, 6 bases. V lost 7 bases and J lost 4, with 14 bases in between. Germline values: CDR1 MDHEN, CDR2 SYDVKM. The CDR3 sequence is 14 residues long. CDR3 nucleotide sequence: TGTGCCAGCAACCAGGGACAAACAAATCAGCCCCAGCATTTT. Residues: CASNQGQTNQPQHF.

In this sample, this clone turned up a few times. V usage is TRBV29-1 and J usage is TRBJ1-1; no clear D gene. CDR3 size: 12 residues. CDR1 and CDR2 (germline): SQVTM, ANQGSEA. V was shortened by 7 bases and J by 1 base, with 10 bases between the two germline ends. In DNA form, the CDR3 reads TGCAGCGCTCACGGACCGAACACTGAAGCTTTCTTT. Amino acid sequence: CSAHGPNTEAFF.

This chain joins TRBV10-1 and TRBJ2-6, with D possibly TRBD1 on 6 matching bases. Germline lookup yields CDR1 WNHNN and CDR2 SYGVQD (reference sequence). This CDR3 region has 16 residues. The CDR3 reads CALFSPDRSGANVLTF. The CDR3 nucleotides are TGCGCACTTTTCTCCCCCGACAGGTCTGGGGCCAACGTCCTGACTTTC.

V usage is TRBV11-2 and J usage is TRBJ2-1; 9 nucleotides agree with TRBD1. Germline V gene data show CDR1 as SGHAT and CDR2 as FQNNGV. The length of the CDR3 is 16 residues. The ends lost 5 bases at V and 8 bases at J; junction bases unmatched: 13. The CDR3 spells CASSLRGTGSRDEQFF. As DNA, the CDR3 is TGTGCCAGCAGCCTTAGGGGGACAGGGTCCCGAGATGAGCAGTTCTTC.

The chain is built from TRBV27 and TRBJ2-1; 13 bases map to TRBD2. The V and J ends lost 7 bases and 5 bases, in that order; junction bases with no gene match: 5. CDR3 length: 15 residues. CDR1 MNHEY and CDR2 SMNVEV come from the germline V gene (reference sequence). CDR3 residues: CASIGTSGANNEQFF. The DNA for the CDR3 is TGTGCCAGCATCGGGACTAGCGGGGCTAACAATGAGCAGTTCTTC.

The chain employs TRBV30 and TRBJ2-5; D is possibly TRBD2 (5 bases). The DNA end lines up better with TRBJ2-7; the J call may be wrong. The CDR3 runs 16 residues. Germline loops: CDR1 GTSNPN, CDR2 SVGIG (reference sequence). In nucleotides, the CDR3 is TGTGCCTGGAGTGAATTGGGAGACGGAAAGACTGGCGAGCAGTACTTC. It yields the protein CAWSELGDGKTGEQYF.

The CDR3 spells CASSEDKSYQPQHF. CDR3 DNA sequence: TGTGCCAGCAGTGAAGACAAGTCCTATCAGCCCCAGCATTTT. The V gene is TRBV6-1, the J gene TRBJ1-5, with D hard to call. Germline CDR1 is MNHNS and CDR2 is SASEGT. The ends were cut back, 1 base at V and 5 bases at J, with 9 bases in the middle. The CDR3 sequence is 14 residues long.

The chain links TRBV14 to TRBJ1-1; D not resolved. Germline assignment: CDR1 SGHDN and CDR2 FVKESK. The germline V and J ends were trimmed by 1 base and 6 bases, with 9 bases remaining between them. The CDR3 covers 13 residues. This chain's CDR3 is CASSQGGLAEAFF. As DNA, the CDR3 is TGTGCCAGCAGCCAAGGCGGGTTGGCTGAAGCTTTCTTT.

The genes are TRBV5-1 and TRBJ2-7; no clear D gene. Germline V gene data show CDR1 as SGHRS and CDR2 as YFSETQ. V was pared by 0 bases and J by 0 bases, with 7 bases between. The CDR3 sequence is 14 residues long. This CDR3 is CASSLDSTSYEQYF. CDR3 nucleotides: TGCGCCAGCAGCTTGGACAGTACCTCCTACGAGCAGTACTTC.

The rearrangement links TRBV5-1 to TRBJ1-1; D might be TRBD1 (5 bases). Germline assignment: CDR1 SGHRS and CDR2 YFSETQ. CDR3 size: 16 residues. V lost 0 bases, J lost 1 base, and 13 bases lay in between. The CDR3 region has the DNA TGCGCCAGCAGCTTGGGTCCGGGGGTAGGGAACACTGAAGCTTTCTTT. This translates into CASSLGPGVGNTEAFF. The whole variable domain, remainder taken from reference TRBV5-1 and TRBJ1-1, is KAGVTQTPRYLIKTRGQQVTLSCSPISGHRSVSWYQQTPGQGLQFLFEYFSETQRNKGNFPGRFSGRQFSNSRSEMNVSTLELGDSALYLCASSLGPGVGNTEAFFGQGTRLTVV.

The CDR3 DNA follows: TGTGCCAGCAGTTTATTAGGAGAGCAGTACTTC. This gives the protein CASSLLGEQYF. V gene TRBV27 combines with J gene TRBJ2-7; D remains ambiguous. CDR3 size: 11 residues. Deletions cut 1 base from V and 7 bases from J, with 5 bases between. Germline V lookup: CDR1 MNHEY, CDR2 SMNVEV (reference sequence).

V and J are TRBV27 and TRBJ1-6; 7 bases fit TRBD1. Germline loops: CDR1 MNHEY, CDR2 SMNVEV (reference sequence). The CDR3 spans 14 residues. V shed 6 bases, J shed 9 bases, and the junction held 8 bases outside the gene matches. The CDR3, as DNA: TGTGCCAGCAGGCCGGGACAGTACCGTTCACCCCTCCACTTT. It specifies CASRPGQYRSPLHF.

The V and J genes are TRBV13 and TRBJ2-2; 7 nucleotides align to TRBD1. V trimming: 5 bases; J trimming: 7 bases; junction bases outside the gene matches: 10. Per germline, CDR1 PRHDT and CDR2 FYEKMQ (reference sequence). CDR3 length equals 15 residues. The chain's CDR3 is CASSQPGQSDGELFF. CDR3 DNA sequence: TGTGCCAGCAGCCAACCGGGACAGTCAGACGGGGAGCTGTTTTTT.

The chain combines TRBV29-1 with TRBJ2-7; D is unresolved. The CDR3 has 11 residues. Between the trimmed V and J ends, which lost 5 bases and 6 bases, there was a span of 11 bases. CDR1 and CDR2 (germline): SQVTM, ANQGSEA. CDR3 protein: CSVLSMGEQYF. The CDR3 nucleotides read TGCAGCGTTTTGTCGATGGGCGAGCAGTACTTC.

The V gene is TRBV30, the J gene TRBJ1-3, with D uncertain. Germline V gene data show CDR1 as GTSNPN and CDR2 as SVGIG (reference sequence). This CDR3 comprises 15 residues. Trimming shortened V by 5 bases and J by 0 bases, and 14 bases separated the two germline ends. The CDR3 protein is CAWHLGSSSGNTIYF. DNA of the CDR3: TGTGCCTGGCACTTGGGATCATCCTCTGGAAACACCATATATTTT.

The CDR3 nucleotides are TGTGCCGGGCAGGATACGGGGGCGGTCACTGAAGCTTTCTTT. Protein sequence: CAGQDTGAVTEAFF. The chain joins TRBV7-9 to TRBJ1-1, with D possibly TRBD1 on 6 matching bases. The V gene's germline CDR1 is SEHNR and CDR2 FQNEAQ (reference sequence). CDR3 length: 14 residues. V was cut by 11 bases and J by 4 bases, with 20 bases left in between.

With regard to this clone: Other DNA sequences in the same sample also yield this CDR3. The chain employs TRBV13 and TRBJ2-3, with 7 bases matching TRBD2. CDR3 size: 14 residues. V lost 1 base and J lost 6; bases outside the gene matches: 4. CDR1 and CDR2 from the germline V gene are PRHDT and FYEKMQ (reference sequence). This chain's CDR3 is CASSLAGGRDTQYF. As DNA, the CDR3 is TGTGCCAGCAGCTTAGCGGGGGGTCGGGATACGCAGTATTTT.

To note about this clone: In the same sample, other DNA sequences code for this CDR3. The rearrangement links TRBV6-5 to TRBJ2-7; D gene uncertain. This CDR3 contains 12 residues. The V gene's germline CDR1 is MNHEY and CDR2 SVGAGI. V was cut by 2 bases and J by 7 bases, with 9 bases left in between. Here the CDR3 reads CASSYQGREQYF. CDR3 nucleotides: TGTGCCAGCAGTTACCAAGGAAGGGAGCAGTACTTC.

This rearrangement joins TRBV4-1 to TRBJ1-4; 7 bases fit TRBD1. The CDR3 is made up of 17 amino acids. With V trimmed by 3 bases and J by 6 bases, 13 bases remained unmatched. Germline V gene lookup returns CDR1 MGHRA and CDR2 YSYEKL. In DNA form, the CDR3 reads TGCGCCAGCAGCCATCCGACGCTAGGGGGCGCAGATGAAAAACTGTTTTTT. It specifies CASSHPTLGGADEKLFF.

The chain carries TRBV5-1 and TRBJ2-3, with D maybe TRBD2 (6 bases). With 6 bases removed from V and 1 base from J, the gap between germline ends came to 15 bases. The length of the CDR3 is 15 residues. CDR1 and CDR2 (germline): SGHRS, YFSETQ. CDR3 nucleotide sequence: TGCGCCAGCACGGGCTGGGACTGGGGCACAGATACGCAGTATTTT. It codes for CASTGWDWGTDTQYF. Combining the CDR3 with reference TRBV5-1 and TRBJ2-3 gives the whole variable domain KAGVTQTPRYLIKTRGQQVTLSCSPISGHRSVSWYQQTPGQGLQFLFEYFSETQRNKGNFPGRFSGRQFSNSRSEMNVSTLELGDSALYLCASTGWDWGTDTQYFGPGTRLTVL.

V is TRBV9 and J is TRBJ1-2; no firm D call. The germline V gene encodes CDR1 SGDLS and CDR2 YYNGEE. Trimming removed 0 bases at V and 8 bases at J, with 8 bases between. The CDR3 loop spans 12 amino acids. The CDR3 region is CASSVEVGGYTF. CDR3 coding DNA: TGTGCCAGCAGCGTAGAGGTCGGGGGCTACACCTTC.

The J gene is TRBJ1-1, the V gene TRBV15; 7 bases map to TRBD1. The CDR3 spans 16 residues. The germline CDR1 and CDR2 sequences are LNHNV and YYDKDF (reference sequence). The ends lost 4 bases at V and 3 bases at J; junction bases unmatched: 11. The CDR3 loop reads CATSTPGGDSYTEAFF. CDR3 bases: TGTGCCACCAGCACGCCTGGGGGGGACAGTTACACTGAAGCTTTCTTT.

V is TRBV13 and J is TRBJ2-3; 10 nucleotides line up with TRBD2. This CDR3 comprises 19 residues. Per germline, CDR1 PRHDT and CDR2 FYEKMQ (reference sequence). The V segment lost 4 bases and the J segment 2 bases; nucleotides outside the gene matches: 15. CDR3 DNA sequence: TGTGCCAGCAGCTCGCCAAGCCTCAGACTAGCGGGTTCCACAGATACGCAGTATTTT. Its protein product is CASSSPSLRLAGSTDTQYF.